Presented here are 7 T cell receptor beta chains from one specimen sequenced in a study of cytomegalovirus exposure and HLA in healthy donors. This PCR relied on a set of 60 Vbeta primers and 13 Jbeta primers. Generated by immunoSEQ multiplex PCR, the TCRdb table keeps only in-frame clones and is missing some. There are 45,000 to 55,000 clones in the sample, with roughly 26% held by the top ten. Sequencing was carried out using PBMCs. The receptors here all came from a man between 35 and 55 years old in good health and CMV-seropositive.

This chain connects TRBV5-4 to TRBJ2-2; perhaps TRBD2 as D (6 bases). This CDR3 is built from 15 residues. V lost 4 bases and J 2 bases, leaving 12 bases between the germline ends. Germline V lookup: CDR1 SGHNT, CDR2 YYREEE (reference sequence). The CDR3 DNA reads TGTGCCAGCAGCAAACAGGAGGGTAACACCGGGGAGCTGTTTTTT. It encodes CASSKQEGNTGELFF.

V gene TRBV25-1 combines with J gene TRBJ2-5; the match to TRBD2 covers 11 bases. The CDR3 has 16 residues. Germline-derived CDR1 and CDR2 are MGHDK and SYGVNS. After removal of 3 bases from V and 4 bases from J, the junction contained 7 bases not matched to a gene. CDR3 in amino acids: CASSDSIAGGRETQYF. The CDR3 region has the DNA TGTGCCAGCAGTGACAGTATAGCGGGGGGGAGAGAGACCCAGTACTTC.

This chain uses TRBV14 with TRBJ2-1; 7 nucleotides match TRBD1. The germline gives CDR1 SGHDN, CDR2 FVKESK. V lost 5 bases and J lost 4; bases outside the gene matches: 5. The CDR3 covers 14 residues. The CDR3 loop reads CASSSGTVYNEQFF. The CDR3 DNA reads as TGTGCCAGCAGCTCCGGGACAGTGTACAATGAGCAGTTCTTC.

The rearrangement joins TRBV2 to TRBJ2-5, with 8 bases identical to TRBD2. The V gene end was trimmed by 7 bases and the J gene end by 5 bases; junction bases not matched to a gene: 6. This CDR3 region has 13 residues. Germline CDR1 is SNHLY and CDR2 is FYNNEI. The CDR3 is CASMRGGGETQYF. The DNA of the CDR3 is TGTGCCAGCATGAGGGGCGGGGGGGAGACCCAGTACTTC.

This sequence joins TRBV5-1 and TRBJ2-7, with D tentatively TRBD1 (6 bases). The CDR3 totals 12 residues. CDR1 and CDR2 (germline): SGHRS, YFSETQ. The V gene lost 1 base and the J gene lost 5 bases, with 7 bases spanning the gap. DNA of the CDR3: TGCGCCAGCAGCTTGCAGGGGAACGAGCAGTACTTC. Protein product: CASSLQGNEQYF.

V and J are TRBV6-5 and TRBJ2-1, with a tentative D call TRBD2 (6 bases). The V gene lost 1 base and the J gene lost 0 bases, with 7 bases spanning the gap. Germline CDR1 reads MNHEY; CDR2 reads SVGAGI. The CDR3 is 15 residues long. CDR3 sequence (DNA): TGTGCCAGCAGTTACTTCGGGAGCTCCTACAATGAGCAGTTCTTC. This encodes CASSYFGSSYNEQFF.

The chain couples TRBV2 to TRBJ2-3; D is perhaps TRBD2 (5 bases). The CDR3 runs 13 residues. Trimming cost V 2 bases and J 3 bases, with 6 bases left between them. The germline CDR1 and CDR2 sequences are SNHLY and FYNNEI. CDR3 sequence reads: CASSETGTDTQYF. Here the CDR3 DNA reads TGTGCCAGCAGTGAAACGGGGACAGATACGCAGTATTTT.